These T cell receptor beta chains were read from a single sample in a study of T cells after yellow fever vaccination. A single record per CDR3 protein comes from TCRdb applying MiXCR to the 5' RACE reads. Seen here are hundreds of thousands of distinct CDR3 sequences, about 4% observed once, and the top ten hold 20% to 25%. The specimen comprised PBMCs, sampled 5 days after the yellow fever booster vaccination. All receptors derive from a man aged 18 to 35 who received the YFV17D yellow fever vaccine. Both conserved end residues are trimmed from each CDR3. The order of the fields is V gene, CDR3 protein.

TRBV12-3/TRBV12-4,ASTPTPRSYEQY
TRBV6-2/TRBV6-3,ASSYGPGHLSGNTIY
TRBV20-1,SATNKQGIDSGEQY
TRBV29-1,SVRGQGTSYEQY
TRBV6-6,ASSYSITPSQGYGYT
TRBV4-1,ASSHRRNTEAF
TRBV9,ASSVGPGLARSEQF
TRBV7-2,ASSLGSGNSFNEQY
TRBV21-1,ASSPRRPKQF
TRBV27,ASSRGLGGNTIY
TRBV19,ASSSPGGPNYGYT
TRBV12-3/TRBV12-4,ASTKGRAGANVLT
TRBV20-1,SALGWETQY
TRBV6-1,ASSEPGRAYEQY
TRBV24-1,AARRREQF
TRBV7-9,ASSPRGRAQETQY
TRBV7-9,ASSQTRVNTDTQY
TRBV11-1,ASRSAGAGANVLT
TRBV19,ASKVLAGGNEQF
TRBV9,ASSVGGSTGEQY
TRBV27,ASSLQAGNTIY
TRBV7-6,ASSPDTGVWEQY
TRBV5-1,ASSLVASGELF
TRBV4-3,ASSAGTGFEQY
TRBV5-1,ASSEGGLAGGTDTQY